The 4 T cell receptor beta chains listed next were all sequenced from one sample in a study of T-cell reconstitution after alpha-beta-depleted transplantation in children. Unique molecular identifiers were built into the TCRbeta library. One entry per CDR3 protein, called by TCRdb with MiXCR from the PCR reads. The sample holds about a million distinct CDR3 sequences, about 29% seen once. The input for sequencing was PBMCs, mostly from graft donor cells, taken 360 days after TCRalphabeta/CD19-depleted stem cell transplant. These receptors all stem from a boy under three years old who had a stem cell transplant for SCID, so the T cells may come from the graft donor.

This clonotype has only one observation. This rearrangement joins TRBV7-8 to TRBJ1-1; 8 bases are a match to TRBD1. V was clipped by 2 bases and J by 4 bases; unmatched bases: 6. Germline CDR1 reads SGHVS; CDR2 reads FQNEAQ. The CDR3 is 15 amino acids. This chain's CDR3 is CASSLPNTGGTEAFF. In DNA form, the CDR3 reads TGTGCCAGCAGCTTACCGAACACAGGGGGCACTGAAGCTTTCTTT.

This clonotype has only a few counts. The chain has TRBV7-9 and TRBJ2-3; possible D gene TRBD1, 6 bases. V lost 5 bases and J 1 base, leaving 13 bases between the germline ends. Germline CDR1 SEHNR, CDR2 FQNEAQ (reference sequence). This CDR3 comprises 15 residues. CDR3 DNA sequence: TGTGCCAGCAGCCAGATGGGGGCCGGCACAGATACGCAGTATTTT. It codes for CASSQMGAGTDTQYF.

The chain has TRBV20-1 and TRBJ2-5, with a tentative D call TRBD2 (6 bases). The CDR3 totals 17 residues. Germline V lookup: CDR1 DFQATT, CDR2 SNEGSKA (reference sequence). V dropped 0 bases and J dropped 1 base, with 18 bases sitting between them. Here the CDR3 DNA reads TGCAGTGCTAGAGATCTTCAAACACTAGCCTCCCAAGAGACCCAGTACTTC. Translated, it gives CSARDLQTLASQETQYF.

The chain is built from TRBV18 and TRBJ2-6; D remains ambiguous. This CDR3 is built from 13 residues. The V gene's germline CDR1 is KGHSH and CDR2 LQKENI. Trimming took 10 bases from V and 2 from J, leaving 9 bases between them. Written as DNA, the CDR3 is TGTGCCACTGCGGCTACTGGGGCCAACGTCCTGACTTTC. Translation: CATAATGANVLTF.